This T cell receptor (beta chain) was retrieved from a study of cytomegalovirus exposure and HLA in healthy donors. Use of 60 Vbeta and 13 Jbeta primers characterized the PCR. Libraries were prepared by immunoSEQ multiplex PCR; TCRdb keeps only in-frame clonotypes and omits some of them. This sample has under 110,000 clones, with around 82% found just once. Sampled while nominally healthy, donors likely had unrecorded immune exposures. The sequencing sample was made of PBMCs. The sequence was collected from a man aged 45-65 years in good health and CMV-seronegative.

Here the CDR3 DNA reads TGTGCCAGCTCACCGAGGCCGGGGGACTATGGCTACACCTTC. Its protein is CASSPRPGDYGYTF. This chain links TRBV18 with TRBJ1-2; the D gene is possibly TRBD1 (5 bases). CDR3 length: 14 residues. Trimming shortened V by 3 bases and J by 3 bases, and 11 bases separated the two germline ends. CDR1 and CDR2 (germline): KGHSH, LQKENI.